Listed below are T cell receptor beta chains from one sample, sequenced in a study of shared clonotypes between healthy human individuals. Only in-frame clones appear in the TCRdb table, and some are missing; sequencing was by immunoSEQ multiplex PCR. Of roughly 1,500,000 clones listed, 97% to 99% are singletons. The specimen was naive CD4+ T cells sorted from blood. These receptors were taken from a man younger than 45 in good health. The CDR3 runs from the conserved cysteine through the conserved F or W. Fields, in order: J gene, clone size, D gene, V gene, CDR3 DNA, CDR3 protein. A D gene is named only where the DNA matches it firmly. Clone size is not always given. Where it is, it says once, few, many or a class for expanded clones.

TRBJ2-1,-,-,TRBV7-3,TGTGCCAGCAGCCGAGGACCTAACAATGAGCAGTTCTTC,CASSRGPNNEQFF
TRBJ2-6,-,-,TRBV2,TGTGCCAGCAGTTCCGACAGCGCTGGGGCCAACGTCCTGACTTTC,CASSSDSAGANVLTF
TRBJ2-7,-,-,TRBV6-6,TGTGCCAGCAGTTACTCATCCGGGGCCAACTACGAGCAGTACTTC,CASSYSSGANYEQYF
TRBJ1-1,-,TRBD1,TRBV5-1,TGCGCCAGCAGCTCCGGACAGGGCTTACGACGGAACACTGAAGCTTTCTTT,CASSSGQGLRRNTEAFF
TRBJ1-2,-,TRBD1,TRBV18,TGTGCCAGCTCACCATGGACGAACGACCGGGACAGGGGGCGCGTTGTGGGAGGTGGCTACACCTTC,CASSPWTNDRDRGRVVGGGYTF
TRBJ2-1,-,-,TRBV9,TGTGCCAGCAGCGTAGGAAAGAGTATCGGCTACCCTAGCTCCTACAATGAGCAGTTCTTC,CASSVGKSIGYPSSYNEQFF
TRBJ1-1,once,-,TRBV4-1,TGCGCCAGCAGCCAAGTGATCGGGACGGTGAACACTGAAGCTTTCTTT,CASSQVIGTVNTEAFF
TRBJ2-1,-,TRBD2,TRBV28,TGTGCCAGCAGCTCCACGGGACTAGCGATCAATGAGCAGTTCTTC,CASSSTGLAINEQFF
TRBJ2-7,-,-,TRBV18,TGTGCCAGCTCACCACCGGGCAAGGAGGACGAGCAGTACTTC,CASSPPGKEDEQYF
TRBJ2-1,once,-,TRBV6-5,TGTGCCAGCAGTTACGACAGACGCAATGAGCAGTTCTTC,CASSYDRRNEQFF
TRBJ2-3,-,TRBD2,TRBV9,TGTGCCAGCAGCGCTCTTCGGACTAGCGGGAGTCCAGATACGCAGTATTTT,CASSALRTSGSPDTQYF
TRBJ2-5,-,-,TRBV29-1,TGCAGCGTTCGGGCGGTGGAGACCCAGTACTTC,CSVRAVETQYF
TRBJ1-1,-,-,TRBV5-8,TGTGCCAGCAGCTGGGACCGGGGTACTGAAGCTTTCTTT,CASSWDRGTEAFF
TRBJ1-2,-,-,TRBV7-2,TGTGCCAGCAGCTTGGAGGGAACTTCTAACTATGGCTACACCTTC,CASSLEGTSNYGYTF
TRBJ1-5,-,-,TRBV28,TGTGCCAGCAGCCGTTCAGGGTCAGGGCAGCCCCAGCATTTT,CASSRSGSGQPQHF
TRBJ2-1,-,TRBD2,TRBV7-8,TGTGCCAGCAGCTTAACTGCACTAGCGGTCTACAATGAGCAGTTCTTC,CASSLTALAVYNEQFF
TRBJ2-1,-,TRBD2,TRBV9,TGTGCCAGCAGCCCCCGTTTAGCGGGAGGTTACAATGAGCAGTTCTTC,CASSPRLAGGYNEQFF
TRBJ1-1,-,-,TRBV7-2,TGTGCCAGCAGGCAGACAAGGGGGAACACTGAAGCTTTCTTT,CASRQTRGNTEAFF
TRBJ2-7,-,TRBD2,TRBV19,TGTGCCAGTACTTCAGCGGGAGGGCACGAGCAGTACTTC,CASTSAGGHEQYF
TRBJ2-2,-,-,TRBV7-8,TGTGCCAGCAGTCCCGAATCGGCCGGGGAGCTGTTTTTT,CASSPESAGELFF
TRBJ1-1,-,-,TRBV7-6,TGTGCCAGCAGCTCCGGTGTTAGGACTGAAGCTTTCTTT,CASSSGVRTEAFF
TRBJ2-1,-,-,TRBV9,TGTGCCAGCAGCGTAGCGGCGTACTCCTACAATGAGCAGTTCTTC,CASSVAAYSYNEQFF
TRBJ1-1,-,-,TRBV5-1,TGCGCCAGCAGCACCCGGACGGTGAACACTGAAGCTTTCTTT,CASSTRTVNTEAFF
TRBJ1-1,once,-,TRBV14,TGTGCCAGCAGCCAGAGAAATGCCGCTGAAGCTTTCTTT,CASSQRNAAEAFF
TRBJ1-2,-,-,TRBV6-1,TGTGCCAGCTATTCGACAGGATTCTATGGCTACACCTTC,CASYSTGFYGYTF
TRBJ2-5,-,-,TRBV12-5,TGTGCTAGTGGTCCGGTATGGCCCCAGTACTTC,CASGPVWPQYF
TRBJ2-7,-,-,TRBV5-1,TGCGCCAGCAGCTTCGTCGGTCGACAGTCCTACGAGCAGTACTTC,CASSFVGRQSYEQYF
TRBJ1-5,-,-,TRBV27,TGTGCCAGCAAACCGGGAACTCAGCCCCAGCATTTT,CASKPGTQPQHF
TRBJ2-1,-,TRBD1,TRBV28,TGTGCCAGCAGACGGGGAGACAGGGAAGGCAATGAGCAGTTCTTC,CASRRGDREGNEQFF
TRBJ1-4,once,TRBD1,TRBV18,TGTGCCAGCTCACCACCGTCGACAGGGGATTACGAAAAACTGTTTTTT,CASSPPSTGDYEKLFF
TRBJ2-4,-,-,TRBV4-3,TGCGCCAGCAGCCAAGAGGGGCAGGGCGGTAGCATTCAGTACTTC,CASSQEGQGGSIQYF
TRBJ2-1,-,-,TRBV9,TGTGCCAGCAGCGGGGGGCCTGCCTTCAAGGTCAATGAGCAGTTCTTC,CASSGGPAFKVNEQFF
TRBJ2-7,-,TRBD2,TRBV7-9,TGTGCCAGCAGCCAAATAGCGGGCTCCTACGAGCAGTACTTC,CASSQIAGSYEQYF
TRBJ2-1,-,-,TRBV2,TGTGCCAGCAGTGAAACCGTGGGAGGCAATGAGCAGTTCTTC,CASSETVGGNEQFF
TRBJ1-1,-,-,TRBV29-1,TGCAGCGCCCCACCTGAAGCTTTCTTT,CSAPPEAFF
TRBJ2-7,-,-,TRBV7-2,TGTGCCAGCAGCCCGGAAGTGGGCTACCTCTACGAGCAGTACTTC,CASSPEVGYLYEQYF
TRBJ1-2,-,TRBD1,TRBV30,TGTGCCTGGAGTGCTCGGACAGGGTCATTTTTGTGGGGCTACACCTTC,CAWSARTGSFLWGYTF
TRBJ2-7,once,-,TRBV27,TGTGCCAGCAGTCCCCCAGGACGAACCTACGAGCAGTACTTC,CASSPPGRTYEQYF
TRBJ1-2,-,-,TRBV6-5,TGTGCCAGCAGTTACCTGACAGAGAACTATGGCTACACCTTC,CASSYLTENYGYTF
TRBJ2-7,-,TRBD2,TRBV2,TGTGCCAGCCAGCTAGCGGGAACCTACGAGCAGTACTTC,CASQLAGTYEQYF
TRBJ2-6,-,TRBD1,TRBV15,TGTGCCACCAGCACCGAAAGGGGACAGCCTACTGGGGCCAACGTCCTGACTTTC,CATSTERGQPTGANVLTF
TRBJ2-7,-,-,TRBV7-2,TGTGCCAGCAGCAAAGCCAGCTCCTACGAGCAGTACTTC,CASSKASSYEQYF
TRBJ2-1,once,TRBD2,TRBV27,TGTGCCAGCAGTTTTGAGGGACTAGCGGGCAATGAGCAGTTCTTC,CASSFEGLAGNEQFF
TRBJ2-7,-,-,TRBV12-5,TGTGCTAGTGGTATCCTCGGGGGCGAGCAGTACTTC,CASGILGGEQYF
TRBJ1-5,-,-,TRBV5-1,TGCGCCAGCAGCTTGGAGGGGAGCAATCAGCCCCAGCATTTT,CASSLEGSNQPQHF
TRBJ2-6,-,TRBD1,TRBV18,TGTGCCAGCTCACCTTTAGGGGGCTATAGCTCTGGGGCCAACGTCCTGACTTTC,CASSPLGGYSSGANVLTF